This T cell receptor (beta chain) was captured by sequencing in a study of blood T cell repertoires in COVID-19 (dated by TCRdb to about 2020). Some background on the complete study: Samples covering the acute and convalescent phases of COVID-19 were provided by collaborators in the United States, Italy and Spain. The prospective study material was composed of cDNA or gDNA derived from T cells, B-cell-depleted T cells, or PBMCs. Subjects who had been exposed to COVID-19, were actively infected with it, or had recovered from it provided the deeply sampled blood TCRbeta repertoires that made up the dataset. The repertoires were made available in a free public database intended to serve as a resource for research on the immune response to SARS-CoV-2. Samples came from the ongoing ImmuneRACE study (first 160 participants) plus 1,254 subjects from 6 global collaborators. A de-identified subject ID, COVID-19 status, age in years and sex were almost always included in the sample metadata. HLA class I and class II types, where available, came from metadata supplied by the sample provider rather than from assay-based typing.

Deletion took 5 bases off V and 0 bases off J, with a span of 11 bases between the germline ends. The CDR3 sequence holds 16 residues, the cysteine and phenylalanine included. Solely the CDR3 DNA is kept, with 48 bases framed from the first base. Sequences SGHTA (CDR1) and FQGNSA (CDR2) are obtained from the germline V gene. This clone showed up just once. No cognate antigen has been identified for it. No base quality values were provided; no much bigger clone lies one nucleotide off. One collaborating source in Seattle enrolled patients while the patients were actively infected and followed the patients over time throughout the course of disease. The collaborating institutions used their own protocols to collect whole blood in K2EDTA tubes. For TCRbeta analysis, collaborators shipped samples as frozen whole blood, isolated PBMCs, or DNA extracted from either of those sample types. The immunoSEQ Assay, a bias-controlled multiplex PCR, was used to amplify TCRbeta CDR3 regions from genomic DNA. For the original study's pipeline: The number of nucleated cells in each sample was estimated from the amplification of reference gene primers within the assay. To quantify the absolute abundance of each unique TCRbeta CDR3 rearrangement, sequence reads were collapsed and filtered. For each sample, productive Simpson clonality was calculated by taking the square root of Simpson's diversity index across productive rearrangements. The immuneACCESS repertoire file appears here via TCRdb, limited to in-frame rearrangements. These files lack a portion of the clones; in checked studies, under half of the deficit traces to unresolved V genes, and the cause of the others is not known. The V and J calls and the clone size are those of that table, but D and trimming were determined from the DNA. This sample comprises fewer than 350,000 clones, approximately 87% of them detected only once. The top ten hold approximately 12% of the sample.

Broad study findings and their caveats: Clinical and demographic metadata were provided uncurated, with the amount varying by source and participant.

The sample comprised peripheral blood. Rearrangement joined TRBV7-2 to TRBJ2-6; the D gene is unclear. This TCR derives from a woman aged 25 to 39 with COVID-19, enrolled during active disease. The bases are TGTGCCAGCAGCGCGTGGTGGGCCTCTGGGGCCAACGTCCTGACTTTC. The encoded protein is CASSAWWASGANVLTF.